This record concerns one TCR beta chain sequence. This clonotype was counted many times. What antigen it recognizes has not been identified. No base qualities exist here, and no much larger clone lies one base off it. This entry belongs to a study of T cells in Graves' hyperthyroidism and ophthalmopathy (dated by TCRdb to between 2018 and 2021). Background on the whole study: Peripheral blood was sampled at the time of initial diagnosis, prior to any treatment. To identify distinguishing TCR V-J signatures, a discovery cohort of some 99 patients was used, comprising under 45 with Graves' ophthalmopathy and 57 with stable Graves' hyperthyroidism. Prospective prediction of ophthalmopathy was tested in an independent validation cohort consisting of 18 hyperthyroidism patients and some 16 patients who later progressed to ophthalmopathy. The roughly 90 discovery patients were divided at random into training and test sets in a 7:3 ratio. Thyroid tissue and blood T-cell repertoires from about six Graves' hyperthyroidism patients were also compared in the study. After blood sampling, hyperthyroidism patients were treated with methimazole at a starting dose of 30 mg daily, and ophthalmopathy patients were treated with high-dose intravenous methylprednisolone. According to the paper, TCR Vbeta CDR3 sequencing was carried out on over 130 peripheral blood samples, which came from 40 to 45 ophthalmopathy, around 74 hyperthyroidism and around 17 progressor patients.

The TCR beta CDR3 regions were amplified from RNA transcripts. For the first round of RT-PCR on the TCR CDR3, the HTBI primer set was used together with the Qiagen OneStep RT-PCR kit. The libraries were constructed in a second round of multiplex PCR and then size-selected and purified. Sequencing of the libraries was done on an Illumina HiSeq2000 using paired-end 100 bp reads. The paper's processing steps were these. SOAPnuke was used to process the raw data, with reads discarded if the reads contained adapters or uncalled bases, had a mean Phred below 15, or lacked an exact constant-primer or identifier match. High-quality paired reads were merged using COPE v1.2.5, and each unique nucleotide sequence was defined as a clonotype. Clonotypes were aligned to IMGT TRBV, TRBD and TRBJ reference segments using MiTCR v1.1. Only V-J combinations with frequency above 0.0001, covering roughly 99% of repertoires, were analysed. A TCS score was defined as the ratio between F50 (clonal expansion) and ExV (chaos), using BLOSUM62-based TCRdist between CDR3 peptides within each V-J. Welch's t-statistics and random forest reduced fewer than 550 V-J features to about 13, which were used in a naive Bayes classifier (R e1071). The public sequencing data were trimmed at Q25 with fastp and processed into clonotypes with MiXCR by TCRdb, which kept only in-frame beta chains. Every distinct CDR3 protein forms one entry, paired with its most common genes and DNA. These V and J calls rely on TCRdb rather than the paper's analysis. The table for this sample lists about 600,000 distinct CDR3 sequences; approximately 15% of them were counted only once. The ten largest account for roughly 7% of the sample.

In the ophthalmopathy patients, disease was moderately to severely active, with a Clinical Activity Score of 3 or more, a NOSPECS grade of 4 or more, and a duration of less than 3 months. The study excluded patients with uncontrolled infections, other autoimmune diseases, pregnancy or lactation. Diagnoses relied on clinical symptoms, serum thyroxine and TRAb, thyroid ultrasound and orbital computed tomography. Ficoll-Paque density gradient centrifugation was used to isolate PBMCs from about 10 ml of fresh peripheral blood. Total RNA was extracted using Trizol reagent, and RNA quality was assessed on an Agilent 2100 Bioanalyzer. Study-wide conclusions, independent of this receptor: Sample size was not statistically predetermined, and blinding of investigators to group allocation was not performed. A 13 V-J signature model separated ophthalmopathy from stable hyperthyroidism, with roughly 88% sensitivity and roughly 81% specificity in cross-validation and 80%/75% in testing. Most expanded thyroid clonotypes (frequency above 0.001) were also detected in blood, suggesting blood repertoires may reflect thyroid immune responses. During validation, the model predicted progression to ophthalmopathy a median of around 6 months ahead of onset, with just under 71% sensitivity and 72.22% specificity.

The receptor was derived from a woman aged 18-30 years with Graves' ophthalmopathy. The sequenced sample consisted of blood.

The nucleotide sequence is TGTGCCAGCAGCTTACCCCTAGCTGGAGTTGTAGATACGCAGTATTTT. This encodes CASSLPLAGVVDTQYF. The chain joins TRBV7-2 to TRBJ2-3; a tentative D match to TRBD2 spans 5 bases. V and J lose 2 bases and 5 bases, and a span of 17 bases separates them. As encoded in the germline V gene, CDR1 is SGHTA while CDR2 is FQGNSA. Including cysteine and phenylalanine, the CDR3 has 16 amino acids. The CDR3 DNA has 48 bases and is translated from base 1.